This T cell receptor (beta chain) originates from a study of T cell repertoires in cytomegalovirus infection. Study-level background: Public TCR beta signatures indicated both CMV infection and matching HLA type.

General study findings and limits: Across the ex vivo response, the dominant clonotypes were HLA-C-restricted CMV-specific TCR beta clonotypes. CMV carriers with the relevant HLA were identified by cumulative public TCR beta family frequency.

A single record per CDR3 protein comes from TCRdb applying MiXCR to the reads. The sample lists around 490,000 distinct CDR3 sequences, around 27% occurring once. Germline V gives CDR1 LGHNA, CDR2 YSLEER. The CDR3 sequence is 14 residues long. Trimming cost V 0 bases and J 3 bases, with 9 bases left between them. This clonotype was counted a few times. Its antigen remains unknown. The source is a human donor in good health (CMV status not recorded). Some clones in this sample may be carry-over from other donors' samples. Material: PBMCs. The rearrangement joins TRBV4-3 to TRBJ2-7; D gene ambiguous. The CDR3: CASSQDPENYEQYV. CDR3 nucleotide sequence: TGCGCCAGCAGCCAAGACCCAGAAAACTACGAGCAGTACGTC.